The 17 T cell receptor beta chains below were found in one sample sequenced in a study of OX40 agonist ivuxolimab in advanced cancers. Some clones are missing from TCRdb's copy, which holds only in-frame ones; the method was immunoSEQ multiplex PCR. The profile shows some 40,000 clones, 89% of them singletons. This sample comprised CD4+ or CD8+ T cells sorted from blood, obtained in a trial of the OX40 agonist ivuxolimab. Source of these receptors: an adult with an advanced solid tumor such as melanoma, head and neck, liver or kidney cancer.

Here the CDR3 reads CSVLAGGWAYEQYF. CDR3 DNA sequence: TGCAGCGTGCTAGCGGGAGGGTGGGCCTACGAGCAGTACTTC. V is TRBV29-1 and J is TRBJ2-7, with 12 nucleotides matching TRBD2. This CDR3 comprises 14 residues. V lost 6 bases to trimming and J lost 2 bases; unmatched junction nucleotides: 5. Germline CDR1 SQVTM, CDR2 ANQGSEA.

The V and J genes are TRBV7-9 and TRBJ2-7; TRBD2 agrees at 7 bases. Looked up from germline, CDR1 is SEHNR and CDR2 is FQNEAQ (reference sequence). This CDR3 has 15 residues. Germline trimming cut 1 base from V and 3 bases from J; bases unmatched to any gene: 6. DNA for the CDR3: TGTGCCAGCAGCTTAGGTCGGGGGAGGGACTACGAGCAGTACTTC. Its translation is CASSLGRGRDYEQYF.

The chain recombines TRBV27 with TRBJ2-1; 9 bases match TRBD2. This CDR3 is 15 amino acids long. Unmatched junction bases numbered 6, after V lost 2 bases and J lost 7 bases. The germline CDR1 and CDR2 sequences are MNHEY and SMNVEV (reference sequence). The CDR3 DNA follows: TGTGCCAGCAGTTTAGGCGGGGGGGCCTGGAATGAGCAGTTCTTC. Translated, it gives CASSLGGGAWNEQFF.

The chain is built from TRBV2 and TRBJ2-7; no firm D call. The CDR3 is 14 amino acids. V lost 7 bases to trimming and J lost 3 bases, with 16 bases between them. Germline V gene sequence: CDR1 SNHLY, CDR2 FYNNEI. The CDR3 DNA sequence: TGTGCCAGCATGGACCAAGCCACCAACTACGAGCAGTACTTC. It codes for CASMDQATNYEQYF.

This chain connects TRBV7-3 to TRBJ2-2, with 7 nucleotides matching TRBD1. The V gene's germline CDR1 is SGHTA and CDR2 FQGTGA. This CDR3 contains 18 residues. With 2 bases clipped from V and 2 bases from J, the junction kept 11 bases outside the gene matches. CDR3 bases: TGTGCCAGCAGCTTAGTCGCAACCGGGACAGATAACACCGGGGAGCTGTTTTTT. This encodes CASSLVATGTDNTGELFF.

Turning to this clone: The sample contains more than one DNA sequence encoding this CDR3. The V and J genes are TRBV19 and TRBJ1-2; possibly TRBD1 for D (5 bases). This CDR3 is 15 amino acids long. The V gene's germline CDR1 is LNHDA and CDR2 SQIVND (reference sequence). V was pared by 5 bases and J by 5 bases, with 18 bases between. The CDR3 region has the DNA TGTGCCAGTAGTCCCTTTACAGGCCTAACGTATGGCTACACCTTC. Translation: CASSPFTGLTYGYTF.

V is TRBV5-1 and J is TRBJ2-5; TRBD1 matches 10 bases. TRBJ2-7 explains the end of the DNA better; the J call may be wrong. This CDR3 region has 14 residues. Germline V gene lookup returns CDR1 SGHRS and CDR2 YFSETQ. The CDR3 nucleotides read TGCGCCAGCAGCCCCGGGACAGGGGCCTACGAGCAGTACTTC. As protein: CASSPGTGAYEQYF.

The gene calls are TRBV7-9 and TRBJ1-5, with TRBD1 as a possible D gene (6 bases). This CDR3 is built from 14 residues. The V gene lost 5 bases and the J gene lost 6 bases, with 14 bases spanning the gap. Per germline, CDR1 SEHNR and CDR2 FQNEAQ (reference sequence). CDR3 DNA: TGTGCCAGCAGCCCACGAGAGGGGGGTCAGCCCCAGCATTTT. This sequence encodes CASSPREGGQPQHF.

The V call is TRBV7-8, the J call TRBJ2-7, with 11 bases aligning to TRBD2. The CDR3 contains 15 residues. The trim removed 4 bases at V and 3 bases at J, leaving 5 bases unmatched. Germline CDR1 is SGHVS and CDR2 is FQNEAQ. The CDR3 loop is CASSSPTSGDYEQYF. The CDR3, as DNA: TGTGCCAGCAGCTCTCCGACTAGCGGGGACTACGAGCAGTACTTC.

The chain couples TRBV19 to TRBJ2-7, with 8 positions matching TRBD1. J gave up 5 bases and V 5 bases, and 5 bases lay outside the gene matches. The CDR3 extends over 13 amino acids. CDR1 and CDR2 from the germline V gene are LNHDA and SQIVND (reference sequence). CDR3 protein: CASSPGGGDEQYF. The CDR3 DNA is TGTGCCAGTAGTCCAGGGGGCGGCGACGAGCAGTACTTC. Using reference TRBV19 and TRBJ2-7 for the parts outside the CDR3, the full variable domain is DGGITQSPKYLFRKEGQNVTLSCEQNLNHDAMYWYRQDPGQGLRLIYYSQIVNDFQKGDIAEGYSVSREKKESFPLTVTSAQKNPTAFYLCASSPGGGDEQYFGPGTRLTVT.

The chain uses TRBV7-9 and TRBJ1-5; D not certain. The CDR3 length is 12 residues. Germline V gene data show CDR1 as SEHNR and CDR2 as FQNEAQ (reference sequence). V was shortened by 2 bases and J by 6 bases, with 5 bases between the two germline ends. CDR3 DNA: TGTGCCAGCAGCTTACTCGGTCAGCCCCAGCATTTT. It is translated as CASSLLGQPQHF.

The CDR3 loop reads CASSPGGNGYTF. The CDR3 DNA follows: TGCGCCAGCAGCCCAGGGGGTAATGGCTACACCTTC. The gene calls are TRBV4-1 and TRBJ1-2; 7 bases agree with TRBD1. Germline lookup yields CDR1 MGHRA and CDR2 YSYEKL. The CDR3 contains 12 residues. V dropped 4 bases and J dropped 6; count of bases not matched to a gene: 2.

The chain joins TRBV4-1 to TRBJ2-7; no definite D call. This CDR3 is 15 amino acids long. V was cut by 1 base and J by 1 base, with 11 bases left in between. The germline V gene encodes CDR1 MGHRA and CDR2 YSYEKL. Here the CDR3 reads CASSQVGVRSYEQYF. The CDR3 DNA reads as TGCGCCAGCAGCCAAGTCGGTGTCAGATCCTACGAGCAGTACTTC.

This chain links TRBV21-1 with TRBJ2-5; the tabulated D call, TRBD2, remains unverified against the DNA. TRBV21-1 is given as a pseudogene. The length of the CDR3 is 14 residues. This CDR3 is CASSKTSGGETQYF. CDR3 sequence (DNA): TGTGCCAGCAGCAAGACTAGCGGGGGAGAGACCCAGTACTTC.

The chain links TRBV4-1 to TRBJ1-2; TRBD1 is a possible D gene (5 bases). The length of the CDR3 is 15 residues. V was trimmed by 0 bases and J by 4 bases, leaving 12 bases between them. Per germline, CDR1 MGHRA and CDR2 YSYEKL. CDR3 sequence (DNA): TGCGCCAGCAGCCAAGATCGCGACAGCTTCTATGGCTACACCTTC. Translated, it gives CASSQDRDSFYGYTF.

The chain joins TRBV29-1 to TRBJ1-1, with a weak D call TRBD1 (5 bases). This CDR3 is 12 amino acids long. Germline assignment: CDR1 SQVTM and CDR2 ANQGSEA. Between the trimmed V and J ends, which lost 4 bases and 6 bases, there was a span of 12 bases. CDR3 residues: CSVAGQGPEAFF. CDR3 in DNA: TGCAGCGTTGCGGGGCAGGGCCCTGAAGCTTTCTTT.

J is TRBJ2-7 and V is TRBV7-9; D might be TRBD2 (7 bases). Trimming cost V 1 base and J 0 bases, with 10 bases left between them. Germline CDR1 SEHNR, CDR2 FQNEAQ (reference sequence). CDR3 length: 15 residues. As DNA, the CDR3 is TGTGCCAGCAGCTTAGATCGGGGGGCCTCCTACGAGCAGTACTTC. Amino acids: CASSLDRGASYEQYF.